This TCR beta chain was captured in a study of type 1 regulatory T cells. Study-wide context: T-allo10 is an in vitro-generated, Tr1-enriched CD4 T cell product specific for alloantigen.

TCRdb fed the reads into MiXCR, producing one record per CDR3 protein. The sample shows roughly 68,000 distinct CDR3 sequences, around 60% of them seen only once. The length of the CDR3 is 17 residues. Germline V gene lookup returns CDR1 WNHNN and CDR2 SYGVQD (reference sequence). V lost 5 bases, J lost 0 bases, and 17 bases lay in between. Concerning this clonotype: Its antigen remains unknown.

T-allo10 cells from the graft donor were described as anergic, host-alloantigen-specific, and alloantigen-specific suppressors. The sample consisted of cultured T cells, either the whole culture or a sorted T cell fraction (not recorded which). The subset is: Tr1-enriched cell product generated in vitro against host alloantigens. The V and J genes are TRBV10-1 and TRBJ2-1; possibly TRBD2 for D (6 bases). The clonotype originates from a human donor in good health. CDR3: CASSPSVQSFSYNEQFF. The CDR3 DNA reads TGCGCCAGCAGTCCTAGCGTCCAATCTTTCTCCTACAATGAGCAGTTCTTC.